The 27 T cell receptor beta chains given below trace back to one sample, sequenced in a study of cytomegalovirus exposure and HLA in healthy donors. Primers included in the PCR were 60 Vbeta and 13 Jbeta primers. TCRdb keeps only in-frame clones here, not all; method: immunoSEQ multiplex PCR. The table lists some 110,000 clones, 75% to 85% of them singletons. The source material was PBMCs. The receptors shown here come from a young man in good health and CMV-seropositive.

V usage is TRBV5-4 and J usage is TRBJ2-5; tentatively, D is TRBD1 (6 bases). The J call is doubtful: the DNA matches TRBJ2-7 better. This CDR3 contains 14 residues. CDR1 and CDR2 from the germline V gene are SGHNT and YYREEE (reference sequence). The CDR3 region is CASSFTGIQNEQYF. CDR3 nucleotides: TGTGCCAGCAGCTTCACAGGGATACAAAACGAGCAGTACTTC.

The chain carries TRBV11-3 and TRBJ2-1, with D perhaps matching TRBD2 (5 bases). Trimming removed 3 bases from V and 7 bases from J, with 13 bases in between. The germline CDR1 and CDR2 sequences are SGHNT and YENEEA. The CDR3 contains 14 residues. In DNA, the CDR3 is TGTGCCAGCAGCTTCTCGAACGAGGGAAATGAGCAGTTCTTC. It translates to CASSFSNEGNEQFF.

The genes are TRBV5-1 and TRBJ2-5; no clear D. Germline CDR1 SGHRS, CDR2 YFSETQ. The CDR3 consists of 13 residues. Trimming left V 4 bases short and J 1 base short, with 8 bases between. CDR3 loop: CASSNGPQETQYF. The CDR3, as DNA: TGCGCCAGCAGCAATGGCCCCCAAGAGACCCAGTACTTC.

The rearrangement uses TRBV29-1 and TRBJ2-5, with 8 bases identical to TRBD1. The CDR3 spans 14 residues. Trimming cost V 0 bases and J 4 bases; bases outside gene matches: 4. CDR1 SQVTM and CDR2 ANQGSEA come from the germline V gene. The CDR3 nucleotides read TGCAGCGTTGAAGATCCCAGGGGGCGAGAGACCCAGTACTTC. This encodes CSVEDPRGRETQYF. Variable domain in full (rest from reference TRBV29-1 and TRBJ2-5): SAVISQKPSRDICQRGTSLTIQCQVDSQVTMMFWYRQQPGQSLTLIATANQGSEATYESGFVIDKFPISRPNLTFSTLTVSNMSPEDSSIYLCSVEDPRGRETQYFGPGTRLLVL.

The chain combines TRBV9 with TRBJ1-1; no clear D. Trimming pared 0 bases from V and 1 base from J, leaving 13 bases between. Germline-derived CDR1 and CDR2 are SGDLS and YYNGEE. The CDR3 runs 16 residues. CDR3 nucleotides: TGTGCCAGCAGCGTAGGTCTTACGGGTTGGAACACTGAAGCTTTCTTT. Translating it yields CASSVGLTGWNTEAFF.

This clone was picked up a small number of times. The chain joins TRBV7-9 to TRBJ2-7, with 7 bases identical to TRBD1. This CDR3 is built from 14 residues. J was trimmed by 2 bases and V by 4 bases; bases with no gene match: 5. Germline V gene lookup returns CDR1 SEHNR and CDR2 FQNEAQ (reference sequence). The CDR3 DNA is TGTGCCAGCAGCTCTATTGGGACAGCCTACGAGCAGTACTTC. Translation gives CASSSIGTAYEQYF.

To note about this clone: The identical CDR3 is also encoded by other nucleotide sequences in the sample. This chain joins TRBV27 and TRBJ1-5, with 9 nucleotides matching TRBD1. V lost 8 bases to trimming and J lost 6 bases; unmatched junction nucleotides: 8. The CDR3 is made up of 14 amino acids. Germline V lookup: CDR1 MNHEY, CDR2 SMNVEV (reference sequence). CDR3 coding DNA: TGTGCCAGCGCAAACCGACAGGGGGGTCAGCCCCAGCATTTT. Encoded protein: CASANRQGGQPQHF.

The chain links TRBV19 to TRBJ1-5, with a weak D call TRBD1 (6 bases). The germline V gene encodes CDR1 LNHDA and CDR2 SQIVND (reference sequence). The CDR3 has 13 amino acids. The V gene lost 4 bases and the J gene lost 4 bases, with 8 bases spanning the gap. The CDR3 spells CASSNRENQPQHF. DNA of the CDR3: TGTGCCAGTAGTAACAGGGAAAATCAGCCCCAGCATTTT. Full variable domain (missing parts from reference TRBV19 and TRBJ1-5): DGGITQSPKYLFRKEGQNVTLSCEQNLNHDAMYWYRQDPGQGLRLIYYSQIVNDFQKGDIAEGYSVSREKKESFPLTVTSAQKNPTAFYLCASSNRENQPQHFGDGTRLSIL.

V usage is TRBV4-3 and J usage is TRBJ1-1; 9 bases are a match to TRBD1. CDR1 LGHNA and CDR2 YSLEER come from the germline V gene. CDR3 length: 20 amino acids. J gave up 1 base and V 4 bases, and 19 bases lay outside the gene matches. Here the CDR3 DNA reads TGCGCCAGCAGCCCTAGGTCCCGGGACAGGGAATCAGAGCAGAACACTGAAGCTTTCTTT. Amino acid sequence: CASSPRSRDRESEQNTEAFF.

The chain couples TRBV30 to TRBJ2-7; D remains ambiguous. V dropped 4 bases and J dropped 7 bases, with 14 bases sitting between them. The CDR3 has 12 amino acids. Per the germline V gene, CDR1 is GTSNPN and CDR2 is SVGIG (reference sequence). CDR3 nucleotide sequence: TGTGCCTGGAATAGTTTAGAACGAGAGCAGTACTTC. Its translation: CAWNSLEREQYF.

The rearrangement uses TRBV4-1 and TRBJ1-1; D is uncertain. Trimming removed 5 bases from V and 1 base from J, with 8 bases in between. Per the germline V gene, CDR1 is MGHRA and CDR2 is YSYEKL. The CDR3 totals 13 residues. This CDR3 is CASSIVGNTEAFF. The CDR3 DNA is TGCGCCAGCAGCATCGTCGGGAACACTGAAGCTTTCTTT.

The gene calls are TRBV7-9 and TRBJ1-1, with D tentatively TRBD1 (6 bases). V was pared by 5 bases and J by 7 bases, with 8 bases between. Looked up from germline, CDR1 is SEHNR and CDR2 is FQNEAQ (reference sequence). The CDR3 contains 11 residues. The CDR3 sequence: CASSDRSEAFF. The CDR3 nucleotides are TGTGCCAGCAGCGACAGGAGTGAAGCTTTCTTT.

The V gene is TRBV9, the J gene TRBJ2-1; TRBD1 might be the D (5 bases). This CDR3 region has 13 residues. The V gene's germline CDR1 is SGDLS and CDR2 YYNGEE. With 1 base removed from V and 10 bases from J, the gap between germline ends came to 12 bases. CDR3 DNA: TGTGCCAGCAGCGTAACACGATCAGGGGAGCAGTTCTTC. Protein product: CASSVTRSGEQFF.

This clone appeared a few times. The chain carries TRBV18 and TRBJ2-5, with TRBD1 identical over 7 bases. V lost 3 bases and J lost 5; bases outside the gene matches: 6. This CDR3 is 14 amino acids long. Germline V CDR1 and CDR2: KGHSH, LQKENI. The CDR3 sequence is CASSPRTGRETQYF. The CDR3 DNA is TGTGCCAGCTCACCTCGGACAGGACGGGAGACCCAGTACTTC.

This clone was counted a few times. V is TRBV5-6 and J is TRBJ2-7; weak D call: TRBD1 (5 bases). The V and J ends lost 4 bases and 1 base respectively, with 15 bases between them. The germline CDR1 and CDR2 sequences are SGHDT and YYEEEE. CDR3 size: 15 residues. The CDR3 DNA sequence: TGTGCCAGCAGCATGGACATTGGGCGATCCTACGAGCAGTACTTC. This sequence encodes CASSMDIGRSYEQYF.

The chain combines TRBV7-9 with TRBJ1-1; the D is unclear. Germline V gene data show CDR1 as SEHNR and CDR2 as FQNEAQ (reference sequence). The CDR3 extends over 13 amino acids. With 4 bases removed from V and 1 base from J, the gap between germline ends came to 7 bases. CDR3 region: CASSSQTNTEAFF. CDR3 nucleotides: TGTGCCAGCAGCTCACAGACGAACACTGAAGCTTTCTTT.

This chain connects TRBV4-2 to TRBJ1-5, with a possible D match to TRBD1 (6 bases). V lost 0 bases, J lost 9 bases, and 9 bases lay in between. In germline, CDR1 is LGHNA, CDR2 YNFKEQ. The CDR3 has 13 residues. This CDR3 is CASSQDGGRPQHF. The DNA for the CDR3 is TGTGCCAGCAGCCAAGATGGGGGCCGGCCCCAGCATTTT.

This chain joins TRBV6-1 and TRBJ2-3, with D perhaps matching TRBD2 (5 bases). The V end was cut by 4 bases, the J end by 10 bases, with 21 bases between. CDR1 MNHNS and CDR2 SASEGT come from the germline V gene. This CDR3 has 15 residues. The CDR3 DNA reads as TGTGCCAGCAGTGGCTCCGGGGAAGCAGTAGTTGCGCAGTATTTT. It is translated as CASSGSGEAVVAQYF.

The chain is built from TRBV29-1 and TRBJ1-4; 9 positions agree with TRBD1. The germline gives CDR1 SQVTM, CDR2 ANQGSEA. V was pared by 3 bases and J by 8 bases, with 7 bases of the junction left unmatched. This CDR3 is 14 amino acids long. In DNA, the CDR3 is TGCAGCGTTGAGGGCAGGACAGGGGACGAAAAACTGTTTTTT. Translated: CSVEGRTGDEKLFF.

The chain combines TRBV15 with TRBJ1-1; D is possibly TRBD1 (5 bases). V was shortened by 5 bases and J by 1 base, with 8 bases between the two germline ends. Germline CDR1 LNHNV, CDR2 YYDKDF (reference sequence). The CDR3 contains 13 residues. CDR3 sequence reads: CATSSQGNTEAFF. CDR3 nucleotide sequence: TGTGCCACCAGCTCTCAGGGGAACACTGAAGCTTTCTTT.

This sequence joins TRBV28 and TRBJ2-7, with 7 bases matching TRBD1. V was pared by 5 bases and J by 3 bases, with 10 bases of the junction left unmatched. There are 15 residues in the CDR3. Germline V gene sequence: CDR1 MDHEN, CDR2 SYDVKM. The CDR3 DNA reads as TGTGCCAGCAGTCCCCCGGGACAGCCTTTCTACGAGCAGTACTTC. Protein sequence: CASSPPGQPFYEQYF.

The rearrangement links TRBV6-5 to TRBJ1-1, with a possible D match to TRBD1 (6 bases). The V end lost 6 bases, the J end lost 1 base, and 9 bases lay between the germline ends. The germline V gene has CDR1 MNHEY and CDR2 SVGAGI. This CDR3 is 13 amino acids long. In nucleotides, the CDR3 is TGTGCCAGCAGAAGACAGGAGAACACTGAAGCTTTCTTT. This gives the protein CASRRQENTEAFF.

The chain links TRBV19 to TRBJ2-3, with D perhaps TRBD2 (6 bases). From germline, CDR1 is LNHDA and CDR2 SQIVND (reference sequence). The CDR3 has 13 residues. CDR3 residues: CATRGWREGVQYF. CDR3 coding DNA: TGTGCTACTAGGGGATGGCGGGAAGGGGTGCAGTATTTT.

CDR3 amino acids: CASSVEPGTEAFF. DNA for the CDR3: TGTGCCAGCAGCGTCGAACCAGGGACTGAAGCTTTCTTT. The chain links TRBV9 to TRBJ1-1, with D possibly matching TRBD1 (5 bases). Trimming left V 2 bases short and J 5 bases short, with 10 bases between. This CDR3 contains 13 residues. Per the germline V gene, CDR1 is SGDLS and CDR2 is YYNGEE. The variable domain in full, completed from reference TRBV9 and TRBJ1-1, reads DSGVTQTPKHLITATGQRVTLRCSPRSGDLSVYWYQQSLDQGLQFLIQYYNGEERAKGNILERFSAQQFPDLHSELNLSSLELGDSALYFCASSVEPGTEAFFGQGTRLTVV.

This clone was observed a few times. The chain has TRBV7-2 and TRBJ2-1, with 9 bases that match TRBD2. CDR3 length: 15 amino acids. CDR1 is SGHTA and CDR2 is FQGNSA in the germline V gene. V shed 2 bases and J 3 bases; nucleotides not matched to a gene: 2. The DNA of the CDR3 is TGTGCCAGCAGCTTATTTAGCGGGGGCTACAATGAGCAGTTCTTC. Translation: CASSLFSGGYNEQFF.

Comment on this clone: Mismatch with germline at one junction end may stem from a read error. This chain joins TRBV19 and TRBJ2-4, with D maybe TRBD2 (6 bases). The germline V gene has CDR1 LNHDA and CDR2 SQIVND (reference sequence). This CDR3 contains 13 residues. The CDR3 here is CASSIIGGNSQYF. CDR3 DNA: TGTGCCAGTAGTATAATCGGGGGAAACAGTCAGTACTTC. The variable domain in full, with the rest retrieved from reference TRBV19 and TRBJ2-4, is DGGITQSPKYLFRKEGQNVTLSCEQNLNHDAMYWYRQDPGQGLRLIYYSQIVNDFQKGDIAEGYSVSREKKESFPLTVTSAQKNPTAFYLCASSIIGGNSQYFGAGTRLSVL.

On this clone itself: At one boundary the junction diverges from the germline segment, which might be a read error. The chain links TRBV7-8 to TRBJ2-5; 7 nucleotides match TRBD1. The germline CDR1 and CDR2 sequences are SGHVS and FQNEAQ. This CDR3 spans 16 amino acids. Here the CDR3 reads CVSSSESGTAQETQYF. In DNA, the CDR3 is TGTGTCAGCAGCTCGGAATCCGGGACAGCCCAAGAGACCCAGTACTTC.